The 24 T cell receptor beta chains below come from one sample, sequenced in a study of blood T cell repertoires in COVID-19. Clones were read by immunoSEQ multiplex PCR, and TCRdb kept only the in-frame ones, dropping some. The sample shows hundreds of thousands of clones, 88% of them seen only once. Sequenced material: peripheral blood. The receptors stem from a woman in her forties who had recovered from COVID-19.

The V call is TRBV4-3, the J call TRBJ1-2; TRBD1 matches 8 bases. The CDR3 has 15 residues. Germline V gene data show CDR1 as LGHNA and CDR2 as YSLEER. The V segment lost 1 base and the J segment 3 bases; nucleotides outside the gene matches: 4. For the CDR3, the DNA is TGCGCCAGCAGCCAAGGGGGACAGGCAGACTATGGCTACACCTTC. Translating it yields CASSQGGQADYGYTF.

The rearrangement joins TRBV19 to TRBJ2-1; 9 bases line up with TRBD2. The CDR3 has 15 amino acids. V trimming: 1 base; J trimming: 6 bases; junction bases outside the gene matches: 4. Germline lookup yields CDR1 LNHDA and CDR2 SQIVND (reference sequence). The CDR3 bases are TGTGCCAGTAGTATAGGGCGGCGGGAGGGCAATGAGCAGTTCTTC. It codes for CASSIGRREGNEQFF.

This sequence joins TRBV7-2 and TRBJ1-5, with 7 bases matching TRBD1. With V trimmed by 5 bases and J by 6 bases, 7 bases remained unmatched. The CDR3 spans 14 residues. Looked up from germline, CDR1 is SGHTA and CDR2 is FQGNSA. The CDR3 sequence is CASSPHRGPQPQHF. The CDR3 nucleotides read TGTGCCAGCAGCCCCCACAGGGGCCCTCAGCCCCAGCATTTT.

This clone showed up just a few times. The chain is built from TRBV19 and TRBJ1-5, with D tentatively TRBD1 (6 bases). Per the germline V gene, CDR1 is LNHDA and CDR2 is SQIVND (reference sequence). This CDR3 has 15 residues. The V and J ends lost 3 bases and 0 bases respectively, with 9 bases between them. For the CDR3, the DNA is TGTGCCAGTAGTATGGGGACACCTAGCAATCAGCCCCAGCATTTT. Amino acid sequence: CASSMGTPSNQPQHF. The full variable domain, in which reference TRBV19 and TRBJ1-5 provide the parts outside the CDR3, is DGGITQSPKYLFRKEGQNVTLSCEQNLNHDAMYWYRQDPGQGLRLIYYSQIVNDFQKGDIAEGYSVSREKKESFPLTVTSAQKNPTAFYLCASSMGTPSNQPQHFGDGTRLSIL.

This sequence joins TRBV20-1 and TRBJ2-3; 12 bases agree with TRBD2. This CDR3 comprises 18 residues. With 3 bases clipped from V and 1 base from J, the junction kept 11 bases outside the gene matches. CDR1 and CDR2 from the germline V gene are DFQATT and SNEGSKA (reference sequence). The CDR3 DNA is TGCAGTGCTAGTAGCGCTAGCGGGGGGGGAGGGGGCACAGATACGCAGTATTTT. Translating it yields CSASSASGGGGGTDTQYF.

The chain couples TRBV7-9 to TRBJ2-2; TRBD2 might be the D (5 bases). This CDR3 has 15 residues. Germline CDR1 is SEHNR and CDR2 is FQNEAQ (reference sequence). V dropped 0 bases and J dropped 7 bases, with 12 bases sitting between them. CDR3 DNA sequence: TGTGCCAGCAGCTTAGCGGGAGTCGGGAACGGGGAGCTGTTTTTT. Translated: CASSLAGVGNGELFF.

The gene calls are TRBV10-3 and TRBJ1-5; 11 nucleotides agree with TRBD1. The junction had 5 bases not matched to a gene; V was cut back by 6 bases and J by 7 bases. CDR3 length: 14 amino acids. The germline V gene has CDR1 ENHRY and CDR2 SYGVKD. DNA of the CDR3: TGTGCCATCAGCGCAGGGACAGGGGGGCAGCCCCAGCATTTT. This encodes CAISAGTGGQPQHF.

The CDR3: CASSLGTGTGSYEQYF. Here the CDR3 DNA reads TGTGCCAGCAGCTTAGGGACCGGGACAGGCTCCTACGAGCAGTACTTC. V usage is TRBV7-2 and J usage is TRBJ2-7; TRBD1 matches at 8 bases. The CDR3 sequence is 16 residues long. V lost 1 base to trimming and J lost 0 bases; unmatched junction nucleotides: 5. Germline V CDR1 and CDR2: SGHTA, FQGNSA.

V usage is TRBV6-2 or TRBV6-3 and J usage is TRBJ2-7; perhaps TRBD2 as D (5 bases). The CDR3 sequence is 18 residues long. Looked up from germline, CDR1 is MNHEY and CDR2 is SVGEGT. Trimming removed 5 bases from V and 7 bases from J, with 30 bases in between. The CDR3 reads CASSGPLLWAEVGWEQYF. As DNA, the CDR3 is TGTGCCAGCAGTGGCCCCCTCCTGTGGGCGGAGGTGGGCTGGGAGCAGTACTTC.

The rearrangement links TRBV23-1 to TRBJ2-7; 13 bases agree with TRBD2. TRBV23-1 falls under the ORF class, with uncertain function. The junction had 7 bases not matched to a gene; V was cut back by 6 bases and J by 2 bases. The CDR3 extends over 16 amino acids. Here the CDR3 DNA reads TGCGCCAGCAGGCAGGGGACTAGCGGGAAGACCTACGAGCAGTACTTC. Protein: CASRQGTSGKTYEQYF.

The chain is built from TRBV30 and TRBJ2-1; weak D call: TRBD2 (5 bases). This CDR3 has 15 residues. The ends were cut back, 6 bases at V and 7 bases at J, with 22 bases in the middle. The germline V gene has CDR1 GTSNPN and CDR2 SVGIG (reference sequence). The CDR3 loop reads CACRRATPAANEQFF. DNA for the CDR3: TGTGCCTGCCGGCGGGCAACCCCGGCGGCGAATGAGCAGTTCTTC.

The chain links TRBV4-1 to TRBJ1-1; 9 nucleotides match TRBD1. Germline CDR1 MGHRA, CDR2 YSYEKL. Trimming cost V 6 bases and J 3 bases; bases outside gene matches: 14. The CDR3 consists of 17 residues. CDR3 region: CASRPGQGRLRDTEAFF. The CDR3 nucleotides are TGCGCCAGCAGGCCGGGACAGGGACGTTTAAGGGACACTGAAGCTTTCTTT.

The rearrangement uses TRBV11-2 and TRBJ2-3; 9 nucleotides agree with TRBD2. V dropped 1 base and J dropped 4; count of bases not matched to a gene: 3. The germline CDR1 and CDR2 sequences are SGHAT and FQNNGV. The CDR3 consists of 15 residues. This CDR3 is CASSLGGGRADTQYF. Written as DNA, the CDR3 is TGTGCCAGCAGCTTAGGGGGCGGGAGGGCAGATACGCAGTATTTT.

The V and J genes are TRBV24-1 and TRBJ2-2; 8 nucleotides align to TRBD1. CDR3 length: 19 amino acids. Losses at the gene ends were 4 bases for V and 7 bases for J; bases not matched to a gene: 19. Germline V gene sequence: CDR1 KGHDR, CDR2 SFDVKD. The CDR3, as DNA: TGTGCCACCAGTGAAGACAGGGGCCCTTGGCGGGATGGCGTCGGGGAGCTGTTTTTT. This gives the protein CATSEDRGPWRDGVGELFF.

The CDR3 sequence: CASSLTPNSPLHF. In DNA form, the CDR3 reads TGTGCCAGCAGTTTAACACCAAATTCACCCCTCCACTTT. The chain recombines TRBV27 with TRBJ1-6; no reliable D call. There are 13 residues in the CDR3. V lost 2 bases and J lost 7, with 6 bases in between. Germline-derived CDR1 and CDR2 are MNHEY and SMNVEV (reference sequence).

This clone showed up just a few times. The chain employs TRBV30 and TRBJ1-4; TRBD1 might be the D (5 bases). The ends were cut back, 3 bases at V and 8 bases at J, with 13 bases in the middle. The CDR3 has 13 residues. CDR1 and CDR2 from the germline V gene are GTSNPN and SVGIG (reference sequence). The chain's CDR3 is CAWRGGRDEKLFF. CDR3 nucleotide sequence: TGTGCCTGGAGGGGCGGGAGGGACGAAAAACTGTTTTTT. Drawing the rest from reference TRBV30 and TRBJ1-4, the complete variable domain is SQTIHQWPATLVQPVGSPLSLECTVEGTSNPNLYWYRQAAGRGLQLLFYSVGIGQISSEVPQNLSASRPQDRQFILSSKKLLLSDSGFYLCAWRGGRDEKLFFGSGTQLSVL.

The chain employs TRBV19 and TRBJ2-1, with a tentative D call TRBD2 (7 bases). The CDR3 has 14 residues. Germline CDR1 reads LNHDA; CDR2 reads SQIVND (reference sequence). Deletions cut 8 bases from V and 10 bases from J, with 21 bases between. For the CDR3, the DNA is TGTGCCAGTGGGGCTAGCGGCGGCCAGGGGGAGCAGTTCTTC. Amino acids: CASGASGGQGEQFF. Drawing the rest from reference TRBV19 and TRBJ2-1, the complete variable domain is DGGITQSPKYLFRKEGQNVTLSCEQNLNHDAMYWYRQDPGQGLRLIYYSQIVNDFQKGDIAEGYSVSREKKESFPLTVTSAQKNPTAFYLCASGASGGQGEQFFGPGTRLTVL.

The chain has TRBV6-5 and TRBJ1-1; unclear D gene. Germline CDR1 is MNHEY and CDR2 is SVGAGI. The CDR3 runs to 15 residues. Deletions cut 2 bases from V and 1 base from J, with 11 bases between. The CDR3 region is CASSYPGGGNTEAFF. The CDR3 bases are TGTGCCAGCAGTTACCCCGGAGGAGGGAACACTGAAGCTTTCTTT.

The CDR3: CASSATGSGNTIYF. In DNA, the CDR3 is TGTGCCAGCAGCGCGACAGGGAGTGGAAACACCATATATTTT. The chain couples TRBV6-5 to TRBJ1-3, with 7 bases identical to TRBD1. CDR1 MNHEY and CDR2 SVGAGI come from the germline V gene. The CDR3 is made up of 14 amino acids. Losses at the gene ends were 6 bases for V and 3 bases for J; bases not matched to a gene: 5.

The CDR3 region has the DNA TGCGCCAGCAGCCTACCCCCGGACAGGGGGAACACTGAAGCTTTCTTT. It encodes CASSLPPDRGNTEAFF. V is TRBV4-1 and J is TRBJ1-1, with 9 bases aligning to TRBD1. With V trimmed by 4 bases and J by 1 base, 7 bases remained unmatched. CDR1 MGHRA and CDR2 YSYEKL come from the germline V gene. CDR3 size: 16 residues.

The chain links TRBV6-4 to TRBJ2-7; 9 positions match TRBD2. The CDR3 runs to 18 residues. V trimming: 2 bases; J trimming: 0 bases; junction bases outside the gene matches: 11. The V gene's germline CDR1 is MRHNA and CDR2 SNTAGT. The CDR3 region is CASSDGPGLAGSSYEQYV. The CDR3 nucleotides are TGTGCCAGCAGTGACGGACCCGGGCTAGCGGGGAGCTCCTACGAGCAGTACGTC.

This chain connects TRBV19 to TRBJ1-1; 9 bases are shared with TRBD1. CDR1 LNHDA and CDR2 SQIVND come from the germline V gene (reference sequence). V trimming: 2 bases; J trimming: 0 bases; junction bases outside the gene matches: 4. CDR3 length: 16 amino acids. DNA for the CDR3: TGTGCCAGTAGTATACCCCGGACAGGGGTGAACACTGAAGCTTTCTTT. Translating gives CASSIPRTGVNTEAFF.

V and J are TRBV6-5 and TRBJ2-7; the match to TRBD2 covers 10 bases. There are 16 residues in the CDR3. The V gene's germline CDR1 is MNHEY and CDR2 SVGAGI. V trimming: 2 bases; J trimming: 2 bases; junction bases outside the gene matches: 6. The CDR3 spells CASSYPLAGDPYEQYV. CDR3 DNA: TGTGCCAGCAGTTACCCCCTAGCGGGAGACCCCTACGAGCAGTACGTC.

J is TRBJ2-1 and V is TRBV7-2; TRBD2 matches at 8 bases. CDR1 SGHTA and CDR2 FQGNSA come from the germline V gene. The V and J ends lost 2 bases and 8 bases, in that order; junction bases with no gene match: 5. This CDR3 contains 14 residues. CDR3 in amino acids: CASSLRGLVHEQFF. CDR3 nucleotides: TGTGCCAGCAGCTTAAGGGGACTAGTCCATGAGCAGTTCTTC.